This entry features one TCR beta chain sequence. Template switching incorporated UMIs with a 6-nucleotide sample barcode. TCRdb re-analyzed the 5' RACE reads; it lists each CDR3 protein once, without DNA. The sample table sets out approximately 420,000 distinct CDR3 sequences. The CDR3 loop spans 15 amino acids. Germline V lookup: CDR1 SGHRS, CDR2 YFSETQ. The data stem from a study of monozygotic twins with inflammatory bowel disease. Sequencing was done on a sample of blood. The receptor was derived from a human donor with ulcerative colitis or Crohn's disease, or a healthy co-twin of an affected twin (not recorded which). This chain joins TRBV5-1 and TRBJ1-4; the D call from TCRdb, TRBD1, cannot be confirmed without DNA. CDR3 amino acids: CASSWAGQGDEKLFF. Together with reference TRBV5-1 and TRBJ1-4, the CDR3 gives the full variable domain: KAGVTQTPRYLIKTRGQQVTLSCSPISGHRSVSWYQQTPGQGLQFLFEYFSETQRNKGNFPGRFSGRQFSNSRSEMNVSTLELGDSALYLCASSWAGQGDEKLFFGSGTQLSVL.